The source of this TCR beta chain is a study of cytomegalovirus exposure and HLA in healthy donors. Study-level findings and limits: In a later analysis, HLA-associated beta chains showed higher expansion and lower generation probabilities than comparable chains. V- and J-gene trimming in TCR beta was tied to a missense DCLRE1C variant by an analysis performed later. The study flagged approximately 180 TCR beta chains as cytomegalovirus-associated.

The PCR was carried out with 60 Vbeta primers and 13 Jbeta primers. TCRdb keeps only in-frame clones here, not all; method: immunoSEQ multiplex PCR. The profile shows some 160,000 clones, approximately 80% of them singletons. J lost 4 bases, V lost 4 bases, and 3 bases had no gene match. This CDR3 has 14 amino acids. Germline-derived CDR1 and CDR2 are LNHDA and SQIVND (reference sequence). On this clone itself: Its antigen is currently unknown.

The sequence was obtained from a male donor in good health and CMV-seronegative. V and J are TRBV19 and TRBJ2-1; 8 bases are a match to TRBD2. The sample consisted of PBMCs. The CDR3 loop is CASSRSSGYNEQFF. The CDR3 DNA sequence: TGTGCCAGTAGTAGGTCTAGCGGGTACAATGAGCAGTTCTTC.